The 19 T cell receptor beta chains below were found in one sample sequenced in a study of blood T cell repertoires in COVID-19. TCRdb keeps only in-frame clones here, not all; method: immunoSEQ multiplex PCR. The sample lists about 140,000 clones; around 87% were seen once. Sequenced input: peripheral blood. The receptors stem from a woman in her 40s with acute or convalescent COVID-19.

This clone was counted a single time. The V and J genes are TRBV28 and TRBJ1-2; TRBD1 agrees at 7 bases. The CDR3 totals 15 residues. Germline CDR1 and CDR2: MDHEN and SYDVKM. V lost 3 bases, J lost 4 bases, and 8 bases stayed unmatched. Here the CDR3 reads CASSLSDRRIYGYTF. In DNA form, the CDR3 reads TGTGCCAGCAGTTTGTCGGACAGGCGGATCTATGGCTACACCTTC.

The rearrangement links TRBV13 to TRBJ2-5; D not resolved. Germline values: CDR1 PRHDT, CDR2 FYEKMQ (reference sequence). V lost 4 bases and J lost 1, with 4 bases in between. The CDR3 consists of 12 residues. The CDR3 region is CASSSSQETQYF. The CDR3 nucleotides read TGTGCCAGCAGCTCTTCCCAAGAGACCCAGTACTTC.

V gene TRBV4-2 combines with J gene TRBJ1-1, with TRBD1 identical over 9 bases. Germline V gives CDR1 LGHNA, CDR2 YNFKEQ. The CDR3 length is 15 residues. After removal of 5 bases from V and 4 bases from J, the junction contained 8 bases not matched to a gene. The CDR3 region is CASSTRQGEGTEAFF. DNA for the CDR3: TGTGCCAGCAGCACCCGACAGGGGGAGGGCACTGAAGCTTTCTTT.

The rearrangement uses TRBV5-8 and TRBJ2-7; the match to TRBD2 covers 7 bases. This CDR3 spans 15 amino acids. V gave up 4 bases and J gave up 4 bases; unmatched junction bases: 11. Germline V gives CDR1 SGHTS, CDR2 YDEGEE. The CDR3 here is CASSRSGSGGYEQYF. DNA for the CDR3: TGTGCCAGCAGCCGATCAGGGTCGGGGGGTTACGAGCAGTACTTC.

The chain carries TRBV3-1 (or the pseudogene TRBV3-2) and TRBJ2-1; D gene ambiguous. This CDR3 spans 12 amino acids. CDR1 LGHDT and CDR2 YNNKEL come from the germline V gene (reference sequence). The germline V and J ends were trimmed by 0 bases and 7 bases, with 4 bases remaining between them. CDR3 DNA: TGTGCCAGCAGCCAAGATACAAATGAGCAGTTCTTC. It yields the protein CASSQDTNEQFF.

As to this clone: The same CDR3 can be traced to other DNA sequences in this sample. This chain uses TRBV4-3 with TRBJ2-7; D possibly corresponds to TRBD2 (5 bases). Deletions cut 0 bases from V and 3 bases from J, with 6 bases between. This CDR3 has 13 amino acids. Per the germline V gene, CDR1 is LGHNA and CDR2 is YSLEER. CDR3 bases: TGCGCCAGCAGCCAAGAAGAGGGCTACGAGCAGTACTTC. The encoded protein is CASSQEEGYEQYF.

The V and J genes are TRBV9 and TRBJ1-2; D gene unclear. The CDR3 has 16 amino acids. Germline V gene lookup returns CDR1 SGDLS and CDR2 YYNGEE. The V and J ends lost 0 bases and 4 bases respectively, with 16 bases between them. DNA for the CDR3: TGTGCCAGCAGCGTAGGAGTCCACAGCCCTCGCTATGGCTACACCTTC. Residues: CASSVGVHSPRYGYTF.

This rearrangement joins TRBV12-3 or TRBV12-4 to TRBJ1-1; 8 bases are a match to TRBD1. The CDR3 sequence is 13 residues long. J gave up 5 bases and V 7 bases, and 6 bases lay outside the gene matches. The CDR3 DNA sequence: TGTGCCAGCACCCGACAGGGGAGAACTGAAGCTTTCTTT. It encodes CASTRQGRTEAFF.

This clone occurred a few times. This sequence joins TRBV12-3 or TRBV12-4 and TRBJ1-2, with a tentative D call TRBD1 (5 bases). The germline V and J ends were trimmed by 6 bases and 5 bases, with 13 bases remaining between them. This CDR3 contains 13 residues. In nucleotides, the CDR3 is TGTGCCAGCAGACTGACGGGGGTATATGGCTACACCTTC. Protein: CASRLTGVYGYTF.

The chain uses TRBV28 and TRBJ1-2; 8 bases match TRBD1. Trimming removed 4 bases from V and 4 bases from J; junction bases left unmatched: 8. This CDR3 region has 15 residues. Germline V gives CDR1 MDHEN, CDR2 SYDVKM. For the CDR3, the DNA is TGTGCCAGCAGTTACGACAGGGGTTTCCGCTATGGCTACACCTTC. It yields the protein CASSYDRGFRYGYTF.

J is TRBJ1-1 and V is TRBV6-2 or TRBV6-3, with D perhaps TRBD1 (6 bases). CDR1 is MNHEY and CDR2 is SVGEGT in the germline V gene. The CDR3 length is 18 residues. Trimming removed 0 bases at V and 3 bases at J, with 20 bases between. The CDR3 loop reads CASSYSLFPGTPDTEAFF. In nucleotides, the CDR3 is TGTGCCAGCAGTTACTCGTTGTTTCCTGGGACACCTGACACTGAAGCTTTCTTT.

This chain links TRBV6-5 with TRBJ1-1; 8 nucleotides agree with TRBD1. Trimming at V came to 0 bases and at J to 3 bases, leaving 3 bases not matched to a gene. The V gene's germline CDR1 is MNHEY and CDR2 SVGAGI. The CDR3 extends over 15 amino acids. The CDR3 DNA is TGTGCCAGCAGTTACTCTGACAGGGGACACACTGAAGCTTTCTTT. Amino acid sequence: CASSYSDRGHTEAFF.

V and J are TRBV24-1 and TRBJ2-7, with TRBD2 matching over 9 bases. Germline CDR1 is KGHDR and CDR2 is SFDVKD. CDR3 length: 17 residues. The V gene end was trimmed by 0 bases and the J gene end by 2 bases; junction bases not matched to a gene: 7. This CDR3 is CATSDLETSGFPYEQYF. CDR3 coding DNA: TGTGCCACCAGTGATTTGGAAACTAGCGGGTTTCCCTACGAGCAGTACTTC.

The chain uses TRBV11-2 and TRBJ1-4, with a possible D match to TRBD1 (6 bases). Germline-derived CDR1 and CDR2 are SGHAT and FQNNGV. Trimming cost V 5 bases and J 8 bases, with 12 bases left between them. The CDR3 is 13 amino acids. Here the CDR3 DNA reads TGTGCCAGCAGCACGGACAGAGGGGAAAAACTGTTTTTT. It encodes CASSTDRGEKLFF.

This chain uses TRBV21-1 with TRBJ2-3; TRBD2, the table's D call, was not compared with the DNA. TRBV21-1 is labeled a pseudogene. CDR3 length: 18 residues. DNA of the CDR3: TGTGCCAGCATCCTGGAGACTAGCGGGAGTCGGGGCACAGATACGCAGTATTTT. It translates to CASILETSGSRGTDTQYF.

The chain links TRBV9 to TRBJ2-1, with D possibly TRBD1 on 7 matching bases. The germline V and J ends were trimmed by 2 bases and 3 bases, with 12 bases remaining between them. The CDR3 sequence is 15 residues long. The germline gives CDR1 SGDLS, CDR2 YYNGEE. CDR3 protein: CASSVARGDYNEQFF. CDR3 DNA: TGTGCCAGCAGCGTGGCCAGGGGGGACTACAATGAGCAGTTCTTC.

The chain has TRBV7-9 and TRBJ2-2, with TRBD1 matching 9 bases. This CDR3 is built from 16 residues. Germline trimming cut 5 bases from V and 4 bases from J; bases unmatched to any gene: 8. Germline CDR1 is SEHNR and CDR2 is FQNEAQ (reference sequence). The CDR3 is CASSPQGALITGELFF. The CDR3 bases are TGTGCCAGCAGCCCACAGGGGGCCCTGATCACCGGGGAGCTGTTTTTT.

V gene TRBV7-9 combines with J gene TRBJ1-2; D is ambiguous. CDR3 length: 13 residues. Germline assignment: CDR1 SEHNR and CDR2 FQNEAQ (reference sequence). Trimming stripped 3 bases from V and 0 bases from J, with 5 bases between. CDR3 in DNA: TGTGCCAGCAGCTTTGACACTAACTATGGCTACACCTTC. Protein product: CASSFDTNYGYTF.

The chain links TRBV28 to TRBJ1-4, with D unclear. V lost 5 bases and J lost 3, with 16 bases in between. Germline V gene sequence: CDR1 MDHEN, CDR2 SYDVKM. The CDR3 totals 16 residues. CDR3 residues: CASSQRGQSSNEKLFF. The CDR3 bases are TGTGCCAGCAGTCAAAGAGGGCAGTCCTCTAATGAAAAACTGTTTTTT.